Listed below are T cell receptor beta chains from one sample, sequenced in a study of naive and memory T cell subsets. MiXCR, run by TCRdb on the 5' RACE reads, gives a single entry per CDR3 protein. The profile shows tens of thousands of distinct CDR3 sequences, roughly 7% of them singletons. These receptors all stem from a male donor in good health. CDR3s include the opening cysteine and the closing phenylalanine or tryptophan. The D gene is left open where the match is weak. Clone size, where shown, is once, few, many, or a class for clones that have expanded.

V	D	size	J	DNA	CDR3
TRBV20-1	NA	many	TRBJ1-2	TGCAGTGCTAAGAGGCGGCCGGGCCTCTATGGCTACACCTTC	CSAKRRPGLYGYTF
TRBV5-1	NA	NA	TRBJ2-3	TGCGCCAGCAGCTTGGGTACGGGGGCCAACACAGATACGCAGTATTTT	CASSLGTGANTDTQYF
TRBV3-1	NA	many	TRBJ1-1	TGTGCCAGCAGCCAAGAGGGCCGACGTTTGGGGTTT	CASSQEGRRLGF
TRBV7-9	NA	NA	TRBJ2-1	TGTGCCAGCAGCCAGGACAGTAGCTACAATGAGCAGTTCTTC	CASSQDSSYNEQFF
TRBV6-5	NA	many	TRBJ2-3	TGTGCCAGCAGGCTCAGTCCTCTGAGTAGCACAGATACGCAGTATTTT	CASRLSPLSSTDTQYF
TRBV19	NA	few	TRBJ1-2	TGTGCCAGTAGTATGGGCGACCCCTATGGCTACACCTTC	CASSMGDPYGYTF
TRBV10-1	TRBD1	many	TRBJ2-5	TGCGCCAGCAGTGATGGGACAGCCCAAGAGACCCAGTACTTC	CASSDGTAQETQYF
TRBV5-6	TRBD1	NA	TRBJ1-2	TGTGCCAGCAGCTCAGGACCGGGACAGGGGACCTATGGCTACACCTTC	CASSSGPGQGTYGYTF
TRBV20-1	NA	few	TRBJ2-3	TGCAGTGCTGGGGGGACCTCAGTGTGGACAGATACGCAGTATTTT	CSAGGTSVWTDTQYF
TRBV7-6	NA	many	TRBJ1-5	TGTGCCAGCAGCCAATCCGGGCGGCAGGGAGGTCAGCCCCAGCATTTT	CASSQSGRQGGQPQHF
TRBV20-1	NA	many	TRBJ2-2	TGCAGTTGCCAGGAAAGGAACACCGGGGAGCTGTTTTTT	CSCQERNTGELFF
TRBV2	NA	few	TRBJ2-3	TGTGCCAGCCGGCCGGCGAGCGGCAGCACAGATACGCAGTATTTT	CASRPASGSTDTQYF
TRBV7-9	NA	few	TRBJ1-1	TGTGCCAGCAGCTTGGGGTCGGCCCAAGCTTTCTTT	CASSLGSAQAFF
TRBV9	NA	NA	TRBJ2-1	TGTGCCAGCAGCGTAAGTGGGTCCGGCAATGAGCAGTTCTTC	CASSVSGSGNEQFF
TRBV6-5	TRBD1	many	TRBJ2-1	TGTGCCAGCAGTTACTCGAGGGGAAACAGGGGTAGCAATGAGCAGTTCTTC	CASSYSRGNRGSNEQFF
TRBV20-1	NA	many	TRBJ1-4	TGCAGTGCTAGAGATCCGAGGGCAGGGAGTGAAAAACTGTTTTTT	CSARDPRAGSEKLFF
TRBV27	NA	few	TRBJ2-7	TGTGCCAGCAGTCCTTGGCAGGGGGGGGGCTACGAGCAGTACTTC	CASSPWQGGGYEQYF
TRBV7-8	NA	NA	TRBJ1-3	TGTGCCAGCAGCTCGGAACAGGGTGGGACTGGAAACACCATATATTTT	CASSSEQGGTGNTIYF
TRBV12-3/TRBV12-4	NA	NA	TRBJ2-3	TGTGCCAGCCGAGTGGGGGAGAGCCGGGATACGCAGTATTTT	CASRVGESRDTQYF
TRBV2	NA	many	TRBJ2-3	TGTGCCAGCAGTGAAACTTCTACCAAGGATACGCAGTATTTT	CASSETSTKDTQYF
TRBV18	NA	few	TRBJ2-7	TGTGCCAGCTCCCCGCCCGGGACACACTCCTACGAGCAGTACTTC	CASSPPGTHSYEQYF
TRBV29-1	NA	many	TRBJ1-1	TGCAGCGTTGGCTTTAATCGAGACTCTACTGAAGCTTTCTTT	CSVGFNRDSTEAFF
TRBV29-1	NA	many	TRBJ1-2	TGCAGCGTTGAAACGGGAGCTAACTATGGCTACACCTTC	CSVETGANYGYTF
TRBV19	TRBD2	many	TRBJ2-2	TGTGCCAGTAGAGACGGAGCGGGGGGATTGAACACCGGGGAGCTGTTTTTT	CASRDGAGGLNTGELFF